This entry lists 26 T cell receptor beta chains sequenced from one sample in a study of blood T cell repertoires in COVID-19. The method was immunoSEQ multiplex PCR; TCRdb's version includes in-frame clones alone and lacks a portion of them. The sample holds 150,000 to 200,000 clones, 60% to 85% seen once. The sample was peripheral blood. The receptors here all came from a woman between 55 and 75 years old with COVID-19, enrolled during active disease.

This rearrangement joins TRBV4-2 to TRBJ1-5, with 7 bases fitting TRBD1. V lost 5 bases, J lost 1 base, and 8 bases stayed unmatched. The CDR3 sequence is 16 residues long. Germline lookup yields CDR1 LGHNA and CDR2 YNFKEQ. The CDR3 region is CASSDQGGASNQPQHF. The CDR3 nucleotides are TGTGCCAGCAGCGACCAGGGGGGAGCGAGCAATCAGCCCCAGCATTTT.

In DNA, the CDR3 is TGTGCCAGCAGTCACGTACTCCCCTATGGCTACACCTTC. Residues: CASSHVLPYGYTF. V gene TRBV25-1 combines with J gene TRBJ1-2; D remains ambiguous. V lost 5 bases and J lost 4, with 11 bases in between. CDR1 and CDR2 from the germline V gene are MGHDK and SYGVNS. The CDR3 extends over 13 amino acids.

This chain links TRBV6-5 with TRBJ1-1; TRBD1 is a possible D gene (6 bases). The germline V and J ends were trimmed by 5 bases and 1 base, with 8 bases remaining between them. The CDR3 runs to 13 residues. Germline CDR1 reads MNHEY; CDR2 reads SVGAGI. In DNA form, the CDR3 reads TGTGCCAGCAGTCTACAGGGGAACACTGAAGCTTTCTTT. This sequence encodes CASSLQGNTEAFF.

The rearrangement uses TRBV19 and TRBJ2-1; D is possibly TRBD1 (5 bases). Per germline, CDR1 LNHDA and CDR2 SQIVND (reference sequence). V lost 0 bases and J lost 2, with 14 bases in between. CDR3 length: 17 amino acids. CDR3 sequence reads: CASSIDFYRQTYNEQFF. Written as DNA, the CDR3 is TGTGCCAGTAGTATAGATTTTTACAGGCAAACCTACAATGAGCAGTTCTTC.

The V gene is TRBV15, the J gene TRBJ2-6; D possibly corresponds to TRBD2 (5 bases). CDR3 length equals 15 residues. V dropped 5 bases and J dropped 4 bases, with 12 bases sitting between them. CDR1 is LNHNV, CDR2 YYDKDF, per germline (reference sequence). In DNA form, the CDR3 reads TGTGCCACCAGCGTCAGCGGTACCGGGGCCAACGTCCTGACTTTC. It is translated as CATSVSGTGANVLTF.

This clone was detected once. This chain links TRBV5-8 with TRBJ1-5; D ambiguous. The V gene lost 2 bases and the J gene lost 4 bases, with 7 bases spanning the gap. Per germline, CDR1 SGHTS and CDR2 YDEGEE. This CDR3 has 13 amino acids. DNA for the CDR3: TGTGCCAGCAGCTTAAGAGGGAATCAGCCCCAGCATTTT. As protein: CASSLRGNQPQHF.

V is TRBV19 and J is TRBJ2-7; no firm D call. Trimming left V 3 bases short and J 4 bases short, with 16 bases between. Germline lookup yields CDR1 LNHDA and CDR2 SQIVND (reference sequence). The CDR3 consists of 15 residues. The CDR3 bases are TGTGCCAGTAGTATTGCCGAGCGTTCGAATTACGAGCAGTACTTC. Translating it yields CASSIAERSNYEQYF. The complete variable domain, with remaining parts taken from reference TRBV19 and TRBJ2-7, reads DGGITQSPKYLFRKEGQNVTLSCEQNLNHDAMYWYRQDPGQGLRLIYYSQIVNDFQKGDIAEGYSVSREKKESFPLTVTSAQKNPTAFYLCASSIAERSNYEQYFGPGTRLTVT.

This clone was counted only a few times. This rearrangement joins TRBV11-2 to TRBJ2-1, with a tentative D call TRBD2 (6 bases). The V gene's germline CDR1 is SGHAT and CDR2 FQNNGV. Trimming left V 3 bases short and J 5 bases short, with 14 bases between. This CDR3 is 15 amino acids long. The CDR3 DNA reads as TGTGCCAGCAGCTTTAGGCCGGGGAGGAACAATGAGCAGTTCTTC. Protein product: CASSFRPGRNNEQFF.

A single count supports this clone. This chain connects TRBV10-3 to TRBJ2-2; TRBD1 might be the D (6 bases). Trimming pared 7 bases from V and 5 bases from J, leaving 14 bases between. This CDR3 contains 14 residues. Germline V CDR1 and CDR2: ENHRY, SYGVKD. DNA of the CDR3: TGTGCCATCAAGGGGGTTCAGACGACCGGGGAGCTGTTTTTT. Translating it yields CAIKGVQTTGELFF.

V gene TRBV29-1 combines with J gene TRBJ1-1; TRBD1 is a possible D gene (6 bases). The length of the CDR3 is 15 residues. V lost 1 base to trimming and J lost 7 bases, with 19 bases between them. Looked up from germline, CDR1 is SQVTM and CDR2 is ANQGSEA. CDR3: CSVEGRGGRSSEAFF. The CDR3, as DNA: TGCAGCGTTGAAGGTCGGGGGGGCCGTAGTAGTGAAGCTTTCTTT. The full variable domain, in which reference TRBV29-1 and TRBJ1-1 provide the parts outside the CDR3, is SAVISQKPSRDICQRGTSLTIQCQVDSQVTMMFWYRQQPGQSLTLIATANQGSEATYESGFVIDKFPISRPNLTFSTLTVSNMSPEDSSIYLCSVEGRGGRSSEAFFGQGTRLTVV.

DNA of the CDR3: TGTGCCAGCAGCTTAAGGACTACCTACGAGCAGTACTTC. It encodes CASSLRTTYEQYF. This chain joins TRBV5-8 and TRBJ2-7; maybe TRBD2 (6 bases). Trimming left V 2 bases short and J 2 bases short, with 8 bases between. This CDR3 spans 13 amino acids. Germline V gene data show CDR1 as SGHTS and CDR2 as YDEGEE.

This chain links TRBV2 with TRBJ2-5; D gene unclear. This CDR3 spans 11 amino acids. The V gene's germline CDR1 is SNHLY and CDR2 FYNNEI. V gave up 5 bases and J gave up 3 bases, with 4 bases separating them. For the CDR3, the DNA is TGTGCCAGCAGTTCTGAAGAGACCCAGTACTTC. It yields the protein CASSSEETQYF.

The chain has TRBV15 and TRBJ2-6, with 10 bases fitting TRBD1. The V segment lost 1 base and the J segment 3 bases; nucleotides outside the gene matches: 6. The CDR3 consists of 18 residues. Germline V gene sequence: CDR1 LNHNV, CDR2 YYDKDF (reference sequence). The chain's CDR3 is CATSRGGTGDFGANVLTF. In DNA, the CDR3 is TGTGCCACCAGCAGAGGGGGGACAGGGGACTTTGGGGCCAACGTCCTGACTTTC.

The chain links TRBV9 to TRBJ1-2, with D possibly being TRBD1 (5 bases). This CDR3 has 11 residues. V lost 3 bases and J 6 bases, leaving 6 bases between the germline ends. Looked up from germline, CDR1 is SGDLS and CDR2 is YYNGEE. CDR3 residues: CASSGGDGYTF. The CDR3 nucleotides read TGTGCCAGCAGCGGGGGGGATGGCTACACCTTC.

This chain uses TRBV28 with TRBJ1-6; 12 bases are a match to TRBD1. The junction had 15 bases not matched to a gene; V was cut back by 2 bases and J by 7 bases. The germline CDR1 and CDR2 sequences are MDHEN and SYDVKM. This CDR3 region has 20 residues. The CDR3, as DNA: TGTGCCAGCAGTTTAGCACCGGGACAGGGGGCCTACATGCCGAATTCACCCCTCCACTTT. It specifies CASSLAPGQGAYMPNSPLHF.

CDR3 amino acids: CAWTQGQETQYF. Written as DNA, the CDR3 is TGTGCCTGGACACAGGGGCAAGAGACCCAGTACTTC. The chain combines TRBV30 with TRBJ2-5, with 7 bases identical to TRBD1. This CDR3 has 12 residues. CDR1 and CDR2 (germline): GTSNPN, SVGIG (reference sequence). Unmatched junction bases numbered 1, after V lost 4 bases and J lost 2 bases.

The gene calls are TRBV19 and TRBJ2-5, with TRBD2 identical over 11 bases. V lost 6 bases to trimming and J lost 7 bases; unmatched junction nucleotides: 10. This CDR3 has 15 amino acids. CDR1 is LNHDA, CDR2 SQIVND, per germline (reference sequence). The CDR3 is CASSPLAGATVTQYF. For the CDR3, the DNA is TGTGCCAGTAGCCCACTAGCGGGAGCTACGGTGACCCAGTACTTC.

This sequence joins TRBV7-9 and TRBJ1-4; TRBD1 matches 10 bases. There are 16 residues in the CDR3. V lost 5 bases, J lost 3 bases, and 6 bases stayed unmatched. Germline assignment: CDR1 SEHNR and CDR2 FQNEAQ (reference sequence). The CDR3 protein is CASSTGTGVPNEKLFF. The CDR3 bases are TGTGCCAGCAGCACCGGGACAGGGGTTCCTAATGAAAAACTGTTTTTT.

This CDR3 is CASNYVGGYGYTF. The CDR3 bases are TGTGCCAGTAACTATGTGGGGGGCTATGGCTACACCTTC. The chain recombines TRBV19 with TRBJ1-2; D perhaps matches TRBD1 (5 bases). The CDR3 has 13 residues. Germline loops: CDR1 LNHDA, CDR2 SQIVND (reference sequence). Trimming removed 7 bases at V and 4 bases at J, with 13 bases between.

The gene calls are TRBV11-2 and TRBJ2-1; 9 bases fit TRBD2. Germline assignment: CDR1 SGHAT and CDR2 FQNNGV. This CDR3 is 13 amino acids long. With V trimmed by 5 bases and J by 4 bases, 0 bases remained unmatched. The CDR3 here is CASSLAGYNEQFF. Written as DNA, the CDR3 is TGTGCCAGCAGCCTAGCGGGGTACAATGAGCAGTTCTTC. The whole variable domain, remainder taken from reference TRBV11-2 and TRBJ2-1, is EAGVAQSPRYKIIEKRQSVAFWCNPISGHATLYWYQQILGQGPKLLIQFQNNGVVDDSQLPKDRFSAERLKGVDSTLKIQPAKLEDSAVYLCASSLAGYNEQFFGPGTRLTVL.

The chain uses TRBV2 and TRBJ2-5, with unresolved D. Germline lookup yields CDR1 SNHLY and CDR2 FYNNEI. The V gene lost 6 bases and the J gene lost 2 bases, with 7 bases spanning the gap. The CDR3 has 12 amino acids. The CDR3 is CASRADQETQYF. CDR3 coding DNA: TGTGCCAGCAGGGCGGATCAAGAGACCCAGTACTTC.

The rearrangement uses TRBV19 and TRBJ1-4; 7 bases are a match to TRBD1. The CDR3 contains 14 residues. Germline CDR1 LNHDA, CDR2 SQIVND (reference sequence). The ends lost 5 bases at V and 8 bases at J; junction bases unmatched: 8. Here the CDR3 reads CASSSQGWEEKLFF. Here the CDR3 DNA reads TGTGCCAGTAGTTCACAGGGGTGGGAAGAAAAACTGTTTTTT. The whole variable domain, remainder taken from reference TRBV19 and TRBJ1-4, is DGGITQSPKYLFRKEGQNVTLSCEQNLNHDAMYWYRQDPGQGLRLIYYSQIVNDFQKGDIAEGYSVSREKKESFPLTVTSAQKNPTAFYLCASSSQGWEEKLFFGSGTQLSVL.

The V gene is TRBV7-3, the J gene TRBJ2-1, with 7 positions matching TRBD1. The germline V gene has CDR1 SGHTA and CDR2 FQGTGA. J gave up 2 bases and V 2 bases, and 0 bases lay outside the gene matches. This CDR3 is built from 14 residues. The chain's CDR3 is CASSLDRAYNEQFF. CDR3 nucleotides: TGTGCCAGCAGCTTAGACAGGGCCTACAATGAGCAGTTCTTC.

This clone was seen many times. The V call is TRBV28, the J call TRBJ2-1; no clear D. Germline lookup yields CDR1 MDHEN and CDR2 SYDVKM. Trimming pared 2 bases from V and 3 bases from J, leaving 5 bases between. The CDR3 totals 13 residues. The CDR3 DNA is TGTGCCAGCAGTTTAGCCGGCTACAATGAGCAGTTCTTC. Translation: CASSLAGYNEQFF.

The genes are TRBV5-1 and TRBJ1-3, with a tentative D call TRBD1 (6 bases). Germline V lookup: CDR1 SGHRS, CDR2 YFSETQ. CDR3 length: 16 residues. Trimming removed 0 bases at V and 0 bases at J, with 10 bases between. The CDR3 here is CASSLGQARSGNTIYF. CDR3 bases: TGCGCCAGCAGCTTGGGACAGGCACGCTCTGGAAACACCATATATTTT.

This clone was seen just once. The CDR3 is CASSEIAGDHYEQYV. The CDR3 DNA is TGTGCCAGCAGTGAAATAGCGGGGGACCACTACGAGCAGTACGTC. The chain combines TRBV6-1 with TRBJ2-7, with TRBD2 matching 9 bases. From germline, CDR1 is MNHNS and CDR2 SASEGT. The CDR3 spans 15 residues. The V and J ends lost 2 bases and 3 bases, in that order; junction bases with no gene match: 5.